This entry lists 5 T cell receptor beta chains sequenced from one sample in a study of identical twins. TCRdb recomputed calls from the 5' RACE reads with MiXCR, one row per CDR3 protein. This table holds about 700,000 distinct CDR3 sequences, around 8.3% found once. The same data also went into a second study, on yellow fever vaccine responses in identical twins.

The sequenced material came from PBMCs. These receptors were obtained from a woman younger than 35 in good health.

This clonotype was detected many times. DNA for the CDR3: TGTGCCAGTGGGCTAGCCCCCACCGGGGAGCTGTTTTTT. Protein sequence: CASGLAPTGELFF. The chain recombines TRBV19 with TRBJ2-2; D is possibly TRBD2 (5 bases). Germline CDR1 LNHDA, CDR2 SQIVND (reference sequence). V lost 8 bases and J 4 bases, leaving 11 bases between the germline ends. The CDR3 has 13 residues.

J is TRBJ1-5 and V is TRBV6-1; a possible D gene is TRBD1 (6 bases). The germline gives CDR1 MNHNS, CDR2 SASEGT. The CDR3 is 16 amino acids. Trimming took off 1 base at V and 1 base at J, with 11 bases between the two ends. The CDR3 region is CASSEVRGISNQPQHF. The CDR3 DNA is TGTGCCAGCAGTGAAGTGAGGGGGATAAGCAATCAGCCCCAGCATTTT.

The rearrangement joins TRBV5-6 to TRBJ2-3; 7 nucleotides line up with TRBD2. The CDR3 extends over 17 amino acids. Germline lookup yields CDR1 SGHDT and CDR2 YYEEEE. V shed 4 bases, J shed 1 base, and the junction held 12 bases outside the gene matches. The CDR3 DNA is TGTGCCAGCAGCCGCTTTGCTAGCGGAGGGCGCACAGATACGCAGTATTTT. It yields the protein CASSRFASGGRTDTQYF.

The chain employs TRBV20-1 and TRBJ2-1, with 12 bases aligning to TRBD1. From germline, CDR1 is DFQATT and CDR2 SNEGSKA (reference sequence). Trimming removed 4 bases from V and 7 bases from J; junction bases left unmatched: 5. This CDR3 contains 14 residues. In nucleotides, the CDR3 is TGCAGTGCTACCGGGACAGGGGGCAGGAATGAGCAGTTCTTC. The encoded protein is CSATGTGGRNEQFF.

The table lists this clonotype with many counts. The chain is built from TRBV28 and TRBJ2-3; TRBD2 is a possible D gene (6 bases). This CDR3 region has 17 residues. The V end was cut by 5 bases, the J end by 2 bases, with 20 bases between. Per the germline V gene, CDR1 is MDHEN and CDR2 is SYDVKM. CDR3 residues: CASSPSGSAGYTDTQYF. CDR3 nucleotides: TGTGCCAGCAGTCCGTCAGGGTCTGCGGGGTACACAGATACGCAGTATTTT.